This T cell receptor beta chain was sequenced during a study of cytomegalovirus exposure and HLA in healthy donors. PCR employed 60 Vbeta and 13 Jbeta primers. Clones were sequenced by immunoSEQ multiplex PCR, and TCRdb holds only the in-frame ones, with some missing. The table lists approximately 290,000 clones, under 90% of them singletons. The germline CDR1 and CDR2 sequences are SGHRS and YFSETQ. CDR3 length equals 16 residues. V trimming: 0 bases; J trimming: 4 bases; junction bases outside the gene matches: 9. Concerning this clone: The identical CDR3 is also encoded by other nucleotide sequences in the sample.

The J gene is TRBJ2-5, the V gene TRBV5-1, with TRBD2 matching 7 bases. This sequence was found in a girl between 2 and 10 years old in good health and CMV-seronegative. Sequenced material: PBMCs. Here the CDR3 reads CASSLVPSGKGETQYF. The CDR3 DNA reads as TGCGCCAGCAGCTTGGTTCCCAGCGGGAAGGGAGAGACCCAGTACTTC. The whole variable domain, remainder taken from reference TRBV5-1 and TRBJ2-5, is KAGVTQTPRYLIKTRGQQVTLSCSPISGHRSVSWYQQTPGQGLQFLFEYFSETQRNKGNFPGRFSGRQFSNSRSEMNVSTLELGDSALYLCASSLVPSGKGETQYFGPGTRLLVL.